This T cell receptor (beta chain) was profiled in a study of blood T cell repertoires in COVID-19. Study-level information: There were acute and convalescent COVID-19 samples, and they came from the United States, Italy and Spain.

The germline V gene encodes CDR1 SGHAT and CDR2 FQDESV (reference sequence). Germline trimming cut 5 bases from V and 6 bases from J; bases unmatched to any gene: 3. The CDR3 extends over 12 amino acids. In the authors' workflow: Amplification with reference gene primers provided the estimates of nucleated cell counts. TCRdb's copy holds only in-frame clones and misses some; the assay was immunoSEQ multiplex PCR. That table furnishes V, J and clone size, whereas the DNA furnished D and trimming. Counted here are 250,000 to 300,000 clones, around 87% occurring once; the ten biggest clones make up about 3.6%.

Sequenced input: peripheral blood. The genes are TRBV11-1 and TRBJ2-7; 8 bases match TRBD1. The sequence came from a young man with active or convalescent COVID-19. CDR3 nucleotide sequence: TGTGCCAGCAGCCCGACAGGGGTCGAGCAGTACTTC. It encodes CASSPTGVEQYF.